The T cell receptor beta chain described here comes from a study of cytomegalovirus exposure and HLA in healthy donors. Vbeta (60) and Jbeta (13) primers were used in the PCR. The method was immunoSEQ multiplex PCR; TCRdb's version includes in-frame clones alone and lacks a portion of them. The sample comprises 150,000 or so clones, about 74% of which are singletons, and around 4.7% rests with the top ten. As for this clone: What it recognizes is unknown.

The CDR3 has 13 amino acids. CDR1 is SQVTM, CDR2 ANQGSEA, per germline. Trimming pared 3 bases from V and 6 bases from J, leaving 13 bases between. The study's findings and limits: Analyzed later, most CMV-associated TCR beta chains appeared HLA-restricted. The sole available immune exposure information was CMV serostatus. TCR beta chains numbering more than 150 were designated cytomegalovirus-associated.

The TCR comes from a man aged 18 to 29 in good health and CMV-seropositive. The chain combines TRBV29-1 with TRBJ2-3; perhaps TRBD1 as D (5 bases). The specimen was PBMCs. CDR3: CSVDYQGVDTQYF. For the CDR3, the DNA is TGCAGCGTTGATTACCAGGGCGTCGATACGCAGTATTTT.